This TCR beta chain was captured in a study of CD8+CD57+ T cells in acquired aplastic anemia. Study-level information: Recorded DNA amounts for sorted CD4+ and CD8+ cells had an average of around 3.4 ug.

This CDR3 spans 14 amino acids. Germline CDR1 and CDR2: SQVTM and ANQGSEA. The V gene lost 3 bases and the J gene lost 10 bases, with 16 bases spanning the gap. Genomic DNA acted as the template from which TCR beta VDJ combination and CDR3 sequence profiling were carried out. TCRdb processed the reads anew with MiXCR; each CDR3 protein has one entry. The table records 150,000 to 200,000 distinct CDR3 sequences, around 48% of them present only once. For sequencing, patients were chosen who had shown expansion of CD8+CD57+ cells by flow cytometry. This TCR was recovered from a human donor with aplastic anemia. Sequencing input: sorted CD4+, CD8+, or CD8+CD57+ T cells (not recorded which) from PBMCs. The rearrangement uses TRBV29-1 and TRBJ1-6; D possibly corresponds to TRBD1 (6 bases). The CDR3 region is CSVDLGGFGSPLHF. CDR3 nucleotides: TGCAGCGTTGACCTAGGGGGGTTTGGCTCACCCCTCCACTTT.